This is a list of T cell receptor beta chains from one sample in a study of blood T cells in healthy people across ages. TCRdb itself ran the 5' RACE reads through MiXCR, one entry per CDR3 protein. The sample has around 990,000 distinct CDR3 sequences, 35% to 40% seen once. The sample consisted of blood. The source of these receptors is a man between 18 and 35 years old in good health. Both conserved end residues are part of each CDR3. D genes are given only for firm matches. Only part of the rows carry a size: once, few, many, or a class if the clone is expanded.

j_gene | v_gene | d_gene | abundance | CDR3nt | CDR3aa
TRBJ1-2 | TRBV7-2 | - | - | TGTGCCAGCAGCGACTGGTCTAACTATGGCTACACCTTC | CASSDWSNYGYTF
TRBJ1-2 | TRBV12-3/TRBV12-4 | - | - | TGTGCCAGCACTCGTGGCGGTGGCTACACCTTC | CASTRGGGYTF
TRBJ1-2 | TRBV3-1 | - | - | TGTGCCAGCAGCCAGGCAGGCAGGGACTATGGCTACACCTTC | CASSQAGRDYGYTF
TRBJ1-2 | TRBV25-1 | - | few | TGTGCCAGTTCCCGTACTAACTATGGCTACACCTTC | CASSRTNYGYTF
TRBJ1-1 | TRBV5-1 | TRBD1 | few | TGCGCCAGCAGCTTGCTCACAGGGGGGGACACTGAAGCTTTCTTT | CASSLLTGGDTEAFF
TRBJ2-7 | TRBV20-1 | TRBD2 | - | TGCAGTACCTTAGCGGGGGACTCCTACGAGCAGTACTTC | CSTLAGDSYEQYF
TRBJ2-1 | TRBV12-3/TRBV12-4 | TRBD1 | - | TGTGCCAGCAGTTTAGGGACAGGTTTGAACAATGAGCAGTTCTTC | CASSLGTGLNNEQFF
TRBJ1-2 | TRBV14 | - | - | TGTGCCAGCAGCGCCTCGGGTGAGGACTATGGCTACACCTTC | CASSASGEDYGYTF
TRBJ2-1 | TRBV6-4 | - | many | TGTGCCAGCAGTGACTCGAGCGGCTCCTACAATGAGCAGTTCTTC | CASSDSSGSYNEQFF
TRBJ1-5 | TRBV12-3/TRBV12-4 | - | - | TGTGCCAGCAGCGACGTTGGCAATCAGCCCCAGCATTTT | CASSDVGNQPQHF
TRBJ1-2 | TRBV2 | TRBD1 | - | TGTGCCAGCAGTTACCTTCCGGGACAGGGGAGAGGCTACACCTTC | CASSYLPGQGRGYTF
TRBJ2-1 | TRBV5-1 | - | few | TGCGCCAGCAGCTTGGAGGGACTCTCAACCAATGAGCAGTTCTTC | CASSLEGLSTNEQFF
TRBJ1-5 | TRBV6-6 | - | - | TGTGCCAGCAGCCACGAGGGAGATGGCAATCAGCCCCAGCATTTT | CASSHEGDGNQPQHF
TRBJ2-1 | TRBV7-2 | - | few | TGTGCCAGCAGCTTTACTAGTATCAATGAGCAGTTCTTC | CASSFTSINEQFF
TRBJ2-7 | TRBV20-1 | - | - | TGCAGTGCTAGACAGGCGGATGGATACGAGCAGTACTTC | CSARQADGYEQYF
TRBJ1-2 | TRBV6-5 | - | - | TGTGCCAGCAGTTACTCAGGGGCAGGGAGCTACACCTTC | CASSYSGAGSYTF
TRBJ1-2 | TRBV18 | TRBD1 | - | TGTGCCAGCTCATTTTCAACCTCCGGGACAGGGCCAAACTATGGCTACACCTTC | CASSFSTSGTGPNYGYTF
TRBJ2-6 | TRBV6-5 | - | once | TGTGCCAGCAGAGACAGATCTGGGGCCAACGTCCTGACTTTC | CASRDRSGANVLTF
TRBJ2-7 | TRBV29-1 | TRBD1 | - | TGCAGCGTTGAGCCGGGACAGTACTACAATGAGCAGTACTTC | CSVEPGQYYNEQYF
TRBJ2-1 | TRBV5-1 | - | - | TGCGCCAGCAGCGTCCCGGGGAACTCCTACAATGAGCAGTTCTTC | CASSVPGNSYNEQFF
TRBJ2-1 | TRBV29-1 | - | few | TGCAGCGCTGGGGGGAGACAAGAGACCCAGTTCTTC | CSAGGRQETQFF
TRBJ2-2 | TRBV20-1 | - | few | TGCAGTGCTAGAGACACCGGGGAGCTGTTTTTT | CSARDTGELFF
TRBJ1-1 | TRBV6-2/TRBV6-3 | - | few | TGTGCCAGCAGTACCCCGAAGGGGAGAGCTTTCTTT | CASSTPKGRAFF
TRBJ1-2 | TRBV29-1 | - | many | TGCAGCGTCGGGACGAATTATGGCTACACCTTC | CSVGTNYGYTF
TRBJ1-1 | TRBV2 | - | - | TGTGCCAGCAGTGGCCGCGCAGGGAGGGATCCTGAAGCTTTCTTT | CASSGRAGRDPEAFF
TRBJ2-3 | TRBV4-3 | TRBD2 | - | TGCGCCAGCAGCCAAACGACTAGCGGGCGTGCTAGCACAGATACGCAGTATTTT | CASSQTTSGRASTDTQYF
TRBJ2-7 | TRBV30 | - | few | TGTGCCTGGAGTGTTGGCAGGGTGTACGAGCAGTACTTC | CAWSVGRVYEQYF
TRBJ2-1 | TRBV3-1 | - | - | TGTGCCAGCACCATAGGTCTTAATGAGCAGTTCTTC | CASTIGLNEQFF
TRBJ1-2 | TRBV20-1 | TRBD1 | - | TGCAGTGCTAAGGACAGGGTAAACTATGGCTACACCTTC | CSAKDRVNYGYTF
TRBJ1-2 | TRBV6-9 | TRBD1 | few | TGTGCCAGCAGTGTGGACAGGGGAAGGGATGTGGGCTATGGCTACACCTTC | CASSVDRGRDVGYGYTF
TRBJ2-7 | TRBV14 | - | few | TGTGCCAGCAGCCAAGTCGTAGTATCCCTCCACGAGCAGTACTTC | CASSQVVVSLHEQYF
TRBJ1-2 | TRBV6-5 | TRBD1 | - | TGTGCCAGCAGTTACGCGAAAGCAAAGGGACAGGAAAGGTGGAGCTACACCTTC | CASSYAKAKGQERWSYTF
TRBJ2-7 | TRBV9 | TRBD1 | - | TGTGCCAGCAGCCGGGGACAGGGGGCCATCTACGAGCAGTACTTC | CASSRGQGAIYEQYF
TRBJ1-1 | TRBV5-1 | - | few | TGCGCCAGCAGCTTCAGTCAGGGGCCAGACACTGAAGCTTTCTTT | CASSFSQGPDTEAFF
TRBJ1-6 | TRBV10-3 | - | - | TGTGCCATCAGAGTCAACGGAGTCTCACCCCTCCACTTT | CAIRVNGVSPLHF
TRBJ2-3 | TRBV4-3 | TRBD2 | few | TGCGCCAGCAGCCAAGAATACGCGGGGGGGCCAGGAGATACGCAGTATTTT | CASSQEYAGGPGDTQYF
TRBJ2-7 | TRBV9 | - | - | TGTGCCAGCAGCGTAGGGGCCGATACTTACGAGCAGTACTTC | CASSVGADTYEQYF
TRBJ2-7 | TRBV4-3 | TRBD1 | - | TGCGCCAGCAGCCGACAGACAGGGCCAGCCTACAATGAGCAGTACTTC | CASSRQTGPAYNEQYF
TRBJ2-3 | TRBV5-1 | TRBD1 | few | TGCGCCAGCAGCTTCGGACAGGGTGTTCGAGTAACAGATACGCAGTATTTT | CASSFGQGVRVTDTQYF
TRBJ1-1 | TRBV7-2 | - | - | TGTGCCAGCAGCTTACTTCAACAGGGCGCAGAAGCTTTCTTT | CASSLLQQGAEAFF
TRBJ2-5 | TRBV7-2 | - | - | TGTGCCAGCAGCTTAGGACGGCTCCGAGAGACCCAGTACTTC | CASSLGRLRETQYF
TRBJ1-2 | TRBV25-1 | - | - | TGTGCCAGCAGGGAAGCAGGGTTGAGCTATGGCTACACCTTC | CASREAGLSYGYTF
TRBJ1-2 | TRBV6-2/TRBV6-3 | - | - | TGTGCCAGCGAACGATCGGATTTCGGTGGCTACACCTTC | CASERSDFGGYTF
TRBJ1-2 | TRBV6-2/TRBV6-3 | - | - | TGTGCCAGCAGTTACGTGGTCCTCTCCTATGGCTACACCTTC | CASSYVVLSYGYTF
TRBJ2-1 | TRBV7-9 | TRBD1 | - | TGTGCCAGCAGCTTGGAGGGACAGGCCTATGAGCAGTTCTTC | CASSLEGQAYEQFF
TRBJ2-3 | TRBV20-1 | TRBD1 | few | TGCAGTGCTGGGGACAGGGGCGTAGGAAGCACAGATACGCAGTATTTT | CSAGDRGVGSTDTQYF
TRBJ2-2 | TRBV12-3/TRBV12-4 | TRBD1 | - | TGTGCCAGCAGTTTCGGGACAGGTTCAACCGGGGAGCTGTTTTTT | CASSFGTGSTGELFF
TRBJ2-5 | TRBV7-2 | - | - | TGTGCCAGCAGCTTACAGCCCGCGAACAATGAGCAGTACTTC | CASSLQPANNEQYF
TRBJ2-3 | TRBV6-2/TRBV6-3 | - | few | TGTGCCAGCAGCCCCCTCCGGCCCCTTGAGCGAACAGATACGCAGTATTTT | CASSPLRPLERTDTQYF
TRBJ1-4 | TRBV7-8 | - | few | TGTGCCAGCCGACCCCCGGAGTCTAATGAAAAACTGTTTTTT | CASRPPESNEKLFF
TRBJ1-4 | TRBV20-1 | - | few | TGCAGTGCTTACATGGGACTTGGTGAAAAACTGTTTTTT | CSAYMGLGEKLFF
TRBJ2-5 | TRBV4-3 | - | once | TGCGCCAGTAGCCAAGATCCAGGGTCGCGGCAGTACTTC | CASSQDPGSRQYF